This is a list of T cell receptor beta chains from one sample in a study of tumor-infiltrating lymphocytes in primary liver carcinoma. TCRdb re-called the multiplex PCR reads through MiXCR, storing one row per CDR3 protein. This table has hundreds of thousands of distinct CDR3 sequences, more than 55% appearing once. Sequenced sample: peripheral blood. The receptors here all came from a woman in her twenties or thirties with primary liver carcinoma and hepatitis B virus infection. Each CDR3 is given without its conserved first and last residue.

J	V	CDR3
TRBJ2-7	TRBV29-1	SVEGPQLGAGEWYEQY
TRBJ2-3	TRBV28	ASTTSPNTQY
TRBJ1-2	TRBV12-3/TRBV12-4	ASSLDSLTYGYT
TRBJ2-2	TRBV29-1	RVVVAGVGTGELF
TRBJ2-3	TRBV12-3/TRBV12-4	ASSRAGGTDMQY
TRBJ2-5	TRBV12-3/TRBV12-4	ASSPGSGVTGTQY
TRBJ1-4	TRBV5-6	ASNFGRYNEKLF
TRBJ1-5	TRBV18	ASSPSEGSRNQPQH
TRBJ2-7	TRBV5-5	ASSLSRGPYEQY
TRBJ1-2	TRBV12-3/TRBV12-4	ASSWGGGRSGGYT
TRBJ1-6	TRBV7-9	ASSLVQGTGSYSPLH
TRBJ2-5	TRBV18	ASSPPSQETQY
TRBJ2-2	TRBV28	ASSFLGFTGELF
TRBJ2-3	TRBV11-3	ANRKQGAGTDTHY
TRBJ1-2	TRBV11-3	ASSPEGVRRGYT
TRBJ2-5	TRBV7-9	ASRLGDGQETQY
TRBJ2-3	TRBV11-2	ASSSGLAGRTDIQY
TRBJ1-3	TRBV6-1	ASSELGSSGNTIY
TRBJ2-2	TRBV6-1	ASSVLAGATGELF
TRBJ2-3	TRBV14	ASRETSTDTQY
TRBJ2-7	TRBV4-1	VSSQGSNGLDEQY
TRBJ2-2	TRBV6-2/TRBV6-3	ASKGQGRSGKLS
TRBJ1-1	TRBV30	AWSVEPGQAF
TRBJ2-5	TRBV12-3/TRBV12-4	ASNPQPGLAGGGGETQY
TRBJ2-1	TRBV4-3	ASCQERSSEQF
TRBJ2-7	TRBV7-9	ASSAGTGSKYEQY
TRBJ1-2	TRBV29-1	SVDNYSNYGYT
TRBJ2-3	TRBV11-2	ASSPGRDTQY
TRBJ1-6	TRBV11-2	ASSQGQANSPLH
TRBJ1-4	TRBV14	ASSQEKDLLMWNEKLF
TRBJ2-2	TRBV6-1	ASSASPGPAKTGELF
TRBJ2-3	TRBV6-2/TRBV6-3	TAGLAGTDTQY
TRBJ2-3	TRBV4-1	ARSQGGGTDAQY
TRBJ2-7	TRBV11-3	ASSSSLGGQSYEQY
TRBJ1-1	TRBV4-2	ARSPGRTMNTEAF
TRBJ1-4	TRBV6-5	ASRTGRGKLF
TRBJ2-5	TRBV11-2	ASTRHRPGDQETQY
TRBJ2-3	TRBV6-9	ASSYYRGLTRDTQY
TRBJ2-7	TRBV6-1	ASRVTSGVNEQY
TRBJ2-2	TRBV30	AWSLGGLAAGGLF
TRBJ2-3	TRBV4-1	ASSQGLAGVTDMQY
TRBJ1-2	TRBV12-3/TRBV12-4	ASSLSQHYGYT
TRBJ1-4	TRBV12-3/TRBV12-4	AIPGDREKLF
TRBJ1-6	TRBV29-1	SVSDRRGSPLH
TRBJ2-1	TRBV11-1	ASSPHPMVLSGAGNEAYNEQF
TRBJ2-1	TRBV6-5	ASRPSMWGEQF
TRBJ1-5	TRBV28	ASSLGGIQQGQPQH
TRBJ2-1	TRBV7-9	ASSFLGTMNEQF
TRBJ2-2	TRBV6-2/TRBV6-3	ASMPVRGGVAGELF
TRBJ1-2	TRBV4-3	ASSQDRGSYGYI
TRBJ2-1	TRBV6-6	ASSYSLAGGTYNEQF
TRBJ2-3	TRBV6-5	VSRLGQLSVTDTQY
TRBJ2-1	TRBV12-3/TRBV12-4	ASMTGGYEQF